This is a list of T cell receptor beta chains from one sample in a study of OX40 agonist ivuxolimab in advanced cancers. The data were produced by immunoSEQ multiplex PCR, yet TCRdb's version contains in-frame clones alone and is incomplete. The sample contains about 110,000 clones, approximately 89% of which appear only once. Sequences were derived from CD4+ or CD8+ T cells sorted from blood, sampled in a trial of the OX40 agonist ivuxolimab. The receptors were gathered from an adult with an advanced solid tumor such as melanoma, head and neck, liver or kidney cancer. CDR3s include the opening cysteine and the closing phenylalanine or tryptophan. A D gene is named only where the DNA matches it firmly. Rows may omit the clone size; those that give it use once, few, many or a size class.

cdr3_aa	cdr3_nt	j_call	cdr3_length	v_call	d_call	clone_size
CASGLNRDPETQYF	TGTGCTAGTGGTCTCAACAGGGATCCAGAGACCCAGTACTTC	TRBJ2-5	14	TRBV12-5	-	-
CAISEIESPLHF	TGTGCCATCAGTGAGATAGAATCACCCCTCCACTTT	TRBJ1-6	12	TRBV10-3	-	-
CASSYSGLPQETQYF	TGTGCCAGCAGTTACTCGGGCTTACCCCAAGAGACCCAGTACTTC	TRBJ2-5	15	TRBV6-5	-	-
CASSREGVWNTGELFF	TGTGCCAGCAGCCGCGAAGGAGTATGGAACACCGGGGAGCTGTTTTTT	TRBJ2-2	16	TRBV14	-	-
CASSPGQNYNEQFF	TGTGCCAGCAGCCCGGGACAAAATTACAATGAGCAGTTCTTC	TRBJ2-1	14	TRBV5-4	-	-
CASTRGWGYGYTF	TGTGCCAGCACCCGGGGTTGGGGTTATGGCTACACCTTC	TRBJ1-2	13	TRBV6-5	-	-
CASSLDQAETQYF	TGTGCCAGCAGCTTAGATCAGGCAGAGACCCAGTACTTC	TRBJ2-5	13	TRBV11-3	-	-
CASSSIYEQFF	TGTGCCAGCAGTTCTATTTATGAGCAGTTCTTC	TRBJ2-1	11	TRBV6-5	-	-
CASRGPSYSEQYF	TGTGCCAGCCGGGGGCCCTCTTACTCCGAGCAGTACTTC	TRBJ2-7	13	TRBV28	-	-
CASSQTTDTQYF	TGTGCCAGCAGCCAAACTACAGATACGCAGTATTTT	TRBJ2-3	12	TRBV11-2	-	once
CASSLDMNTEAFF	TGCGCCAGCAGCCTGGACATGAACACTGAAGCTTTCTTT	TRBJ1-1	13	TRBV5-1	-	-
CASRTGTSRQETQYF	TGTGCCAGCAGGACCGGGACTAGCAGGCAAGAGACCCAGTACTTC	TRBJ2-5	15	TRBV2	TRBD2	-
CASSRTREKAFF	TGTGCCAGCAGTAGGACGAGGGAGAAAGCTTTCTTT	TRBJ1-1	12	TRBV2	-	-